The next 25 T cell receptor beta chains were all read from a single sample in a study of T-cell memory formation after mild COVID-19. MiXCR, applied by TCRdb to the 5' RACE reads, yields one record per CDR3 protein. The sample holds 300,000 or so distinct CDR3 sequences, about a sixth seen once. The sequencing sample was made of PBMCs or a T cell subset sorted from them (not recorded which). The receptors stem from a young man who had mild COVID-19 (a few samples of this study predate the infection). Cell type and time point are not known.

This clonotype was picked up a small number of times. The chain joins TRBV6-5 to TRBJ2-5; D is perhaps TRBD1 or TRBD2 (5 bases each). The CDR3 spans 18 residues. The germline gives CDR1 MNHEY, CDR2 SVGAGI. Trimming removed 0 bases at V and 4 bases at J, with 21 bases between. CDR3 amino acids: CASSYSTLGAWDGETQYF. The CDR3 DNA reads TGTGCCAGCAGTTACTCGACGCTCGGAGCTTGGGACGGAGAGACCCAGTACTTC.

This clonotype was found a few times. The CDR3 protein is CASTMTGGAYEQYF. The CDR3 DNA is TGTGCCAGCACCATGACAGGGGGCGCCTACGAGCAGTACTTC. This chain uses TRBV28 with TRBJ2-7, with 10 bases that match TRBD1. V was pared by 7 bases and J by 2 bases, with 5 bases of the junction left unmatched. The CDR3 consists of 14 residues. Per the germline V gene, CDR1 is MDHEN and CDR2 is SYDVKM.

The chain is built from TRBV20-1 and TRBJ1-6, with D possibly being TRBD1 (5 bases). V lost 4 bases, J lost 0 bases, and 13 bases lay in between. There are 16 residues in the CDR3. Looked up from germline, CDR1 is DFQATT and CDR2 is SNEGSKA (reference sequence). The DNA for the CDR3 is TGCAGTGCTATCGGACACCTGAGCTCCTATAATTCACCCCTCCACTTT. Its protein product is CSAIGHLSSYNSPLHF.

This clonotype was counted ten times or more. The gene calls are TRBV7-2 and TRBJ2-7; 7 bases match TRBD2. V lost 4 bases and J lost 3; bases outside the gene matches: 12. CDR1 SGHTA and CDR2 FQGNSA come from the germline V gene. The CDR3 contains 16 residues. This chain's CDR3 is CASSSIRASGLYEQYF. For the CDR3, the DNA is TGTGCCAGCAGCTCCATTAGGGCTAGCGGTCTCTACGAGCAGTACTTC. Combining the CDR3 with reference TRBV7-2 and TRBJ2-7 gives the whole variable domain GAGVSQSPSNKVTEKGKDVELRCDPISGHTALYWYRQSLGQGLEFLIYFQGNSAPDKSGLPSDRFSAERTGGSVSTLTIQRTQQEDSAVYLCASSSIRASGLYEQYFGPGTRLTVT.

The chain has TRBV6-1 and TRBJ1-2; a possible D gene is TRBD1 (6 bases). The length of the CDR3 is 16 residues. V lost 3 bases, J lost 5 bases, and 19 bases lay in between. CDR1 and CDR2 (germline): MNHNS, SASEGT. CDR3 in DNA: TGTGCCAGCAGTGATACCCCCCCGCAGGGGATGTATGGCTACACCTTC. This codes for CASSDTPPQGMYGYTF.

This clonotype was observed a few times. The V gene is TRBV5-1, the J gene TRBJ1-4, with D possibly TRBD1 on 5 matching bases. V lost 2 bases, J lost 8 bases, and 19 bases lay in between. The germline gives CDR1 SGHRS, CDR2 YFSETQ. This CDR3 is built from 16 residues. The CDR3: CASSFLSAGAGEKLFF. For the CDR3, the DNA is TGCGCCAGCAGCTTCCTTTCCGCCGGGGCCGGGGAAAAACTGTTTTTT.

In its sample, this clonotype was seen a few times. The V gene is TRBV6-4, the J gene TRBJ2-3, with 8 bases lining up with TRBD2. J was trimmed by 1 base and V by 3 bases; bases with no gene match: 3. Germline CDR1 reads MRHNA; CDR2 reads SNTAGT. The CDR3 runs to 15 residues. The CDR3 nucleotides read TGTGCCAGCAGTGAGAGCGGGGGCCGCACAGATACGCAGTATTTT. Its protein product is CASSESGGRTDTQYF.

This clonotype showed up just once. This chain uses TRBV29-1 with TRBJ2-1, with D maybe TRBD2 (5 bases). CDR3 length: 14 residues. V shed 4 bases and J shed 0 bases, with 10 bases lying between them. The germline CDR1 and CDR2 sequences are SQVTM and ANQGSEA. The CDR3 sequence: CSVVPAVSYNEQFF. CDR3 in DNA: TGCAGCGTTGTTCCAGCGGTCTCCTACAATGAGCAGTTCTTC.

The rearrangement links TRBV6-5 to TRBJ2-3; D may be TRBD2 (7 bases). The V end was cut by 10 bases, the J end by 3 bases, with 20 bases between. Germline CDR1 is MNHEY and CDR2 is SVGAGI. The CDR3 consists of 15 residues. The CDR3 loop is CATRGFRGATDTQYF. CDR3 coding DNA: TGTGCCACCAGAGGGTTCCGGGGGGCAACAGATACGCAGTATTTT.

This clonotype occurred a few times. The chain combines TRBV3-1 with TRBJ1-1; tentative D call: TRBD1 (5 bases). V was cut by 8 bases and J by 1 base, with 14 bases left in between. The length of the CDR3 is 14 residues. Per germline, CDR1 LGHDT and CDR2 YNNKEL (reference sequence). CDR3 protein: CASRTGLRNTEAFF. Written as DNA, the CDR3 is TGTGCCAGCCGGACGGGACTCAGGAACACTGAAGCTTTCTTT. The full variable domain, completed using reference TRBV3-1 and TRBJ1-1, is DTAVSQTPKYLVTQMGNDKSIKCEQNLGHDTMYWYKQDSKKFLKIMFSYNNKELIINETVPNRFSPKSPDKAHLNLHINSLELGDSAVYFCASRTGLRNTEAFFGQGTRLTVV.

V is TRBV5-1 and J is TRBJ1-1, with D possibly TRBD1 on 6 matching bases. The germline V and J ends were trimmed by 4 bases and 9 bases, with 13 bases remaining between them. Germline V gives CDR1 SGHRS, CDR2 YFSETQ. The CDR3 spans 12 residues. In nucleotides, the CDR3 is TGCGCCAGCAGCCCCGGCACAGGGCAAGCTTTCTTT. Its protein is CASSPGTGQAFF.

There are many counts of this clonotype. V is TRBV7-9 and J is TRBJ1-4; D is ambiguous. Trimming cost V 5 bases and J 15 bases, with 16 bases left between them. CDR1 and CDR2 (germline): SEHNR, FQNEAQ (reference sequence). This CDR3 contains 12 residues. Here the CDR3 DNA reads TGTGCCAGCAGCAATGGCGGTCCAGCGGTGTTTTTT. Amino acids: CASSNGGPAVFF.

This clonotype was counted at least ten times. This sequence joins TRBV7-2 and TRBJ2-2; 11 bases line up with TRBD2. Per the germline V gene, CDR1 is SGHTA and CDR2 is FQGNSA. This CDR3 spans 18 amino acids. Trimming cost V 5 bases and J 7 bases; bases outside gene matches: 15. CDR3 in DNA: TGTGCCAGCAGCCCCAGGCCGACTAGCGGGGCTTGGGGCGGGGAGCTGTTTTTT. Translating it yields CASSPRPTSGAWGGELFF.

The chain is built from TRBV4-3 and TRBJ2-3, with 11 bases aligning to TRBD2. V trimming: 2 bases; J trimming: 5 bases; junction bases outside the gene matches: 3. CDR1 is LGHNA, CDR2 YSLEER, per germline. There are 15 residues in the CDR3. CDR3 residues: CASSQTSGGEDTQYF. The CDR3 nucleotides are TGCGCCAGCAGCCAAACTAGCGGGGGTGAAGATACGCAGTATTTT.

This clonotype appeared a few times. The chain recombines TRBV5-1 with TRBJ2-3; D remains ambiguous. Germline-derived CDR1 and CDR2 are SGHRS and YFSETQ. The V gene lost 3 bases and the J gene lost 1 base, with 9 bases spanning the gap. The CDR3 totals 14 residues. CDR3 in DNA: TGCGCCAGCAGCTACTGGCCGGGCACAGATACGCAGTATTTT. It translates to CASSYWPGTDTQYF.

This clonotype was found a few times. CDR3 sequence: CASSSEGGGNTIYF. In nucleotides, the CDR3 is TGTGCCAGCAGTTCAGAGGGGGGGGGAAACACCATATATTTT. The V and J genes are TRBV28 and TRBJ1-3; D might be TRBD1 (6 bases). V was trimmed by 4 bases and J by 4 bases, leaving 11 bases between them. The CDR3 has 14 residues. Germline V gives CDR1 MDHEN, CDR2 SYDVKM.

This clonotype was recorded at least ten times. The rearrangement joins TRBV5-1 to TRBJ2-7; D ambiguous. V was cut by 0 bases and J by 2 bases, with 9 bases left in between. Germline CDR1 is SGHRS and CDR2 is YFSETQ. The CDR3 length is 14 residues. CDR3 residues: CASSLERGAYEQYF. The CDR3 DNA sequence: TGCGCCAGCAGCTTGGAGAGAGGTGCCTACGAGCAGTACTTC.

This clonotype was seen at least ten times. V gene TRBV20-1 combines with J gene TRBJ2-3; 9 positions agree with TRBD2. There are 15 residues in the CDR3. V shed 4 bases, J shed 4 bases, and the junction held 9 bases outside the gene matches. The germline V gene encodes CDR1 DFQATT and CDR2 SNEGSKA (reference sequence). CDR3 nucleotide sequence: TGCAGTGCTAAAATGGGCGGGGGGGCATCAGATACGCAGTATTTT. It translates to CSAKMGGGASDTQYF.

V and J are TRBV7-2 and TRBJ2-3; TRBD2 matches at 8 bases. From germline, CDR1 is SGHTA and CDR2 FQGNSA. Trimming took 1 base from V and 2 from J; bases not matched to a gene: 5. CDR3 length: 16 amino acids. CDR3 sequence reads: CASSLVSGGATDTQYF. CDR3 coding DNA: TGTGCCAGCAGCTTAGTATCCGGGGGGGCCACAGATACGCAGTATTTT.

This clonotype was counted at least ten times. The CDR3 reads CASSDTGDQPQHF. For the CDR3, the DNA is TGTGCCAGCAGTGACACGGGGGATCAGCCCCAGCATTTT. V gene TRBV6-4 combines with J gene TRBJ1-5; a possible D gene is TRBD1 (5 bases). Per the germline V gene, CDR1 is MRHNA and CDR2 is SNTAGT. The CDR3 is 13 residues long. The V and J ends lost 2 bases and 5 bases respectively, with 7 bases between them.

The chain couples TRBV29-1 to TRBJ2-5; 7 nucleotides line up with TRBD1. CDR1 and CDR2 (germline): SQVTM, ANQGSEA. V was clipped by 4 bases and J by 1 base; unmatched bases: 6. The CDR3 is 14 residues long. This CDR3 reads CSVGQRTGQETQYF. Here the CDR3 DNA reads TGCAGCGTTGGGCAGCGGACAGGCCAAGAGACCCAGTACTTC.

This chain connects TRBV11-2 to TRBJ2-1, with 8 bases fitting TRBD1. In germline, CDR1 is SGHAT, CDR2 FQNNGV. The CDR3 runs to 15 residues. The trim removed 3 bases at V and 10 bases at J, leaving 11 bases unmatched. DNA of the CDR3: TGTGCCAGCAGCTTCCCGCAGGGGGCGGTTGGCGAGCAGTTCTTC. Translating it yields CASSFPQGAVGEQFF. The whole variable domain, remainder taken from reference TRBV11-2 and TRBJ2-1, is EAGVAQSPRYKIIEKRQSVAFWCNPISGHATLYWYQQILGQGPKLLIQFQNNGVVDDSQLPKDRFSAERLKGVDSTLKIQPAKLEDSAVYLCASSFPQGAVGEQFFGPGTRLTVL.

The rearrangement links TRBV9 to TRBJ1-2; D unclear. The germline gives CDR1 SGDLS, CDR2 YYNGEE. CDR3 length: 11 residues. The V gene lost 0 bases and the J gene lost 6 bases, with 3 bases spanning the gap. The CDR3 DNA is TGTGCCAGCAGCGTAGGGAATGGCTACACCTTC. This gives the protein CASSVGNGYTF.

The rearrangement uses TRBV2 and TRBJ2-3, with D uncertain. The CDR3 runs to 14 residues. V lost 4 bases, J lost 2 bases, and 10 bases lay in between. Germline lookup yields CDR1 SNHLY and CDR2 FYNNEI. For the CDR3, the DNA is TGTGCCAGCAGTGGGGTCCCCAACACAGATACGCAGTATTTT. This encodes CASSGVPNTDTQYF.

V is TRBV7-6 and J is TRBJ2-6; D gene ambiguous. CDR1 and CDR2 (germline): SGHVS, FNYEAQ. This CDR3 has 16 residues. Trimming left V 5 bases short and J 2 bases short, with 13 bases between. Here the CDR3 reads CASSPSGLAGANVLTF. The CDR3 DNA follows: TGTGCCAGCAGCCCCAGTGGGCTAGCTGGGGCCAACGTCCTGACTTTC.